This T cell receptor beta chain was retrieved from a study of blood T cell repertoires in COVID-19. Study-wide background: Both acute and convalescent COVID-19 samples were obtained from the United States, Italy and Spain. T cells, B-cell-depleted T cells, or PBMCs provided the cDNA or gDNA that served as material.

Germline assignment: CDR1 SGHVS and CDR2 FQNEAQ. The V end was cut by 6 bases, the J end by 3 bases, with 17 bases between. This CDR3 spans 16 amino acids. Authors' data handling: Estimation of nucleated cell counts was performed using reference gene primer amplification. The table came from immunoSEQ multiplex PCR; TCRdb's copy has only in-frame clones and leaves some out. The V and J calls and clone size were taken over from that table, and D and trimming were inferred from the DNA. The top ten hold more than 25% of the sample, which has some 200,000 clones, almost 80% seen once. The V gene is TRBV7-8, the J gene TRBJ1-4, with D tentatively TRBD1 (6 bases). The sequence derives from a woman between 65 and 79 years old with acute or convalescent COVID-19. Sequencing was carried out using peripheral blood. The CDR3 spells CASSLTGTTSNEKLFF. CDR3 bases: TGTGCCAGCAGTTTAACCGGGACAACCTCTAATGAAAAACTGTTTTTT.